This T cell receptor (beta chain) is from a study of Graves' ophthalmopathy and Graves' hyperthyroidism. Study results and caveats: Clonotypes were expanded in thyroid at above 0.001 frequency, and most also appeared in blood.

With regard to this clonotype: Its antigen is currently unknown.

Donors with ophthalmopathy: moderate-to-severe activity, CAS ≥3, NOSPECS ≥4, duration under 3 months. Fresh peripheral blood (over 9.5 ml) yielded the PBMCs. Deletions cut 4 bases from V and 7 bases from J, with 19 bases between. The CDR3 covers 15 residues. Germline loops: CDR1 MNHEY, CDR2 SVGEGT. Transcripts of RNA were the source for amplifying TCR beta CDR3 regions. HTBI primers were employed in first-round RT-PCR, then a second-round multiplex PCR followed. Each CDR3 protein is one row after TCRdb ran MiXCR on the multiplex PCR reads. This table holds nearly 400,000 distinct CDR3 sequences, about a sixth found once.

This chain links TRBV6-2 or TRBV6-3 with TRBJ1-1; D might be TRBD1 (5 bases). The sequenced sample consisted of peripheral blood. This receptor was obtained from a woman aged 18-35 years with Graves' ophthalmopathy. The CDR3 here is CASSSLQGTRREAFF. CDR3 nucleotide sequence: TGTGCCAGCAGTTCCCTCCAGGGCACCCGTCGTGAAGCTTTCTTT.